This T cell receptor (beta chain) was recovered during a study of cytomegalovirus exposure and HLA in healthy donors (dated by TCRdb to about 2017). About the investigation overall: A later analysis indicated that the 120 or so validation repertoires were generated on the platform also employed for the 700 or so repertoires of the first cohort. Along with the approximately 700-subject first cohort, a separate validation cohort of over a hundred different subjects was used. To predict cytomegalovirus infection status, the study combined high-throughput TCR immunosequencing, statistical association of individual TCRs with disease status, and machine learning. The study was designed to test whether signatures of past pathogen exposure could be identified by cataloging public T cell receptors. The research as a whole found: Three of the identified cytomegalovirus-associated TCR beta chains were confirmed in vitro to be specific for cytomegalovirus antigens. The validation cohort had no HLA typing available for a later analysis, so co-occurrence within that cohort was assessed over all 130 or so repertoires. Across donors, most TCR sequences were observed very rarely, whereas some public TCRs were present in many individuals. The classifier was reported to diagnose cytomegalovirus status with high specificity and sensitivity in both the original cohort and the validation cohort. The authors suggested that the approach could potentially be generalized to other disease states and immunological phenotypes. In the study, approximately 150 TCR beta chains were listed as associated with cytomegalovirus. A later analysis found that TCRs clustered in the first cohort also tended to co-occur in the approximately 120 validation repertoires, with approximately 95% of cluster scores above 0.

In regard to this clone: Its antigen has not been determined. Base qualities are not at hand, and no much larger clone is one base apart.

Receptor libraries were prepared by the immunoSEQ multiplex PCR assay. From the authors' description of their analysis: A statistical classification framework was built to diagnose cytomegalovirus status from the catalog of TCR beta chain sequences. TCRdb took over this immuneACCESS table, retaining in-frame rearrangements with V and J assigned. Such tables are incomplete; in checked studies, under half of the missing clones stem from an unresolved V gene, and the remainder is unexplained. The D gene and trimming were derived from the DNA, and the V and J assignments and clone size from that table. The sample profile shows some 200,000 clones; about nine tenths of them were found once. Less than 9.5% of the sample is taken by the ten largest. In the germline V gene, CDR1 corresponds to SGHVS and CDR2 to FNYEAQ. The CDR3 goes from the cysteine to the phenylalanine over 16 residues. The entry retains the CDR3 DNA only, 48 bases that are in frame from base 1. V trim: 1 base; J trim: 3 bases; unmatched bases: 9.

Donors formed part of the validation cohort, which comprised about 130 subjects and was distinct from the first cohort of under 850 subjects. The material sequenced was PBMCs. The clonotype was recovered from a man aged 30 to 39 in good health and CMV-seropositive. The rearrangement combines TRBV7-6 with TRBJ2-7; 7 bases in the junction line up with TRBD1. Here the CDR3 is given as CASSLDQGVQHYEQYF. The DNA sequence follows: TGTGCCAGCAGCTTAGATCAGGGGGTTCAGCACTACGAGCAGTACTTC.